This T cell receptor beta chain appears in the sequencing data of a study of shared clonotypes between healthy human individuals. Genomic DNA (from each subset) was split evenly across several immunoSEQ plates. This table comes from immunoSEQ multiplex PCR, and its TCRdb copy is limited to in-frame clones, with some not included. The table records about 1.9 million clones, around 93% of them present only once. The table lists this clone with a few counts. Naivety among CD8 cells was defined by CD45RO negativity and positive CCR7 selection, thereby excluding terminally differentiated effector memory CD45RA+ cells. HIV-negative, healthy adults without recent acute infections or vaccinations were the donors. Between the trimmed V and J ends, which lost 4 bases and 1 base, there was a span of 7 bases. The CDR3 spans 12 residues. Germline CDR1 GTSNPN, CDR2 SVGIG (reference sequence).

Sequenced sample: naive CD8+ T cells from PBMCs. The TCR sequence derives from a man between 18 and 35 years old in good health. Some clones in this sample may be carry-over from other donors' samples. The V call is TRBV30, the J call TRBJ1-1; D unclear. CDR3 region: CAWNVKNTEAFF. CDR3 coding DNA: TGTGCCTGGAACGTTAAGAACACTGAAGCTTTCTTT.